These 13 T cell receptor beta chains originate from one sample sequenced in a study of TIL therapy for anti-PD-1-resistant metastatic lung cancer. Time point reported: pre-treatment sample, taken before nivolumab and TIL therapy. This was the immunoSEQ v3 assay. TCRdb keeps only in-frame clones here, not all; method: immunoSEQ multiplex PCR. The repertoire holds roughly 17,000 clones, with 65% to 75% as singletons. The input for sequencing was blood, taken at baseline. Receptors originate from a person between 25 and 80 years old with non-small cell lung cancer.

The rearrangement links TRBV7-2 to TRBJ2-1, with 9 bases that match TRBD2. This CDR3 contains 17 residues. Germline assignment: CDR1 SGHTA and CDR2 FQGNSA. V shed 1 base, J shed 1 base, and the junction held 5 bases outside the gene matches. CDR3 nucleotide sequence: TGTGCCAGCAGCTTAGAGGTACTAGCGGGTTCCTACAATGAGCAGTTCTTC. Protein: CASSLEVLAGSYNEQFF. The full variable domain, its missing parts supplied by reference TRBV7-2 and TRBJ2-1, is GAGVSQSPSNKVTEKGKDVELRCDPISGHTALYWYRQSLGQGLEFLIYFQGNSAPDKSGLPSDRFSAERTGGSVSTLTIQRTQQEDSAVYLCASSLEVLAGSYNEQFFGPGTRLTVL.

A single count supports this clone. The chain uses TRBV13 and TRBJ2-3; D ambiguous. Germline assignment: CDR1 PRHDT and CDR2 FYEKMQ (reference sequence). This CDR3 contains 12 residues. Deletions cut 6 bases from V and 5 bases from J, with 9 bases between. CDR3 protein: CASSLSGDTQYF. As DNA, the CDR3 is TGTGCCAGCAGTCTGAGTGGAGATACGCAGTATTTT.

V is TRBV11-2 and J is TRBJ2-3, with 14 positions matching TRBD2. This CDR3 contains 16 residues. CDR1 SGHAT and CDR2 FQNNGV come from the germline V gene. Germline trimming cut 5 bases from V and 6 bases from J; bases unmatched to any gene: 7. Here the CDR3 reads CASSARTSGGMDTQYF. The CDR3 DNA reads TGTGCCAGCAGCGCGCGGACTAGCGGGGGGATGGATACGCAGTATTTT.

The chain uses TRBV5-1 and TRBJ1-1; unclear D gene. V was trimmed by 0 bases and J by 1 base, leaving 13 bases between them. CDR3 size: 16 residues. CDR1 is SGHRS and CDR2 is YFSETQ in the germline V gene. In nucleotides, the CDR3 is TGCGCCAGCAGCTTGGATGTCACCTACAGGAACACTGAAGCTTTCTTT. Protein product: CASSLDVTYRNTEAFF.

This clone was detected a few times. This chain joins TRBV4-2 and TRBJ2-5; the match to TRBD2 covers 9 bases. Germline V CDR1 and CDR2: LGHNA, YNFKEQ. This CDR3 is built from 16 residues. V gave up 0 bases and J gave up 5 bases; unmatched junction bases: 7. CDR3 sequence: CASSQDLGLAGETQYF. The CDR3 DNA is TGTGCCAGCAGCCAAGACCTGGGACTAGCCGGGGAGACCCAGTACTTC.

The chain employs TRBV7-2 and TRBJ2-3; TRBD1 is a possible D gene (6 bases). CDR1 and CDR2 from the germline V gene are SGHTA and FQGNSA. Trimming removed 1 base from V and 0 bases from J, with 8 bases in between. This CDR3 contains 15 residues. The CDR3 region has the DNA TGTGCCAGCAGCTTAGTGGGGGCCAGCACAGATACGCAGTATTTT. Protein sequence: CASSLVGASTDTQYF.

This clone occurred a few times. The rearrangement joins TRBV6-1 to TRBJ2-1; TRBD2 agrees at 12 bases. V was pared by 2 bases and J by 4 bases, with 0 bases of the junction left unmatched. The CDR3 spans 15 residues. Germline V gene lookup returns CDR1 MNHNS and CDR2 SASEGT. CDR3 bases: TGTGCCAGCAGTGAACTAGCGGGGGGGTACAATGAGCAGTTCTTC. Translated, it gives CASSELAGGYNEQFF.

This rearrangement joins TRBV5-4 to TRBJ2-7; tentatively, D is TRBD1 (6 bases). The CDR3 runs to 17 residues. The V and J ends lost 3 bases and 4 bases respectively, with 23 bases between them. Germline CDR1 reads SGHNT; CDR2 reads YYREEE (reference sequence). This chain's CDR3 is CASSWAPGGQGLYEQYF. In DNA form, the CDR3 reads TGTGCCAGCAGCTGGGCCCCCGGTGGGCAGGGGTTGTACGAGCAGTACTTC.

The V and J genes are TRBV13 and TRBJ1-5; 7 bases fit TRBD1. The CDR3 consists of 16 residues. Germline lookup yields CDR1 PRHDT and CDR2 FYEKMQ (reference sequence). V was clipped by 3 bases and J by 4 bases; unmatched bases: 9. CDR3 in DNA: TGTGCCAGCAGCTTTGGGAGGGGGCTCGAAAATCAGCCCCAGCATTTT. Amino acids: CASSFGRGLENQPQHF.

The chain uses TRBV7-2 and TRBJ1-5; TRBD1 aligns across 8 bases. The V and J ends lost 5 bases and 2 bases, in that order; junction bases with no gene match: 5. Germline-derived CDR1 and CDR2 are SGHTA and FQGNSA. The CDR3 covers 15 residues. The CDR3 nucleotides read TGTGCCAGCAGCGTCGAGACAGGGGGCAATCAGCCCCAGCATTTT. Protein sequence: CASSVETGGNQPQHF.

V usage is TRBV5-6 and J usage is TRBJ1-6; D remains unclear. Between the trimmed V and J ends, which lost 0 bases and 6 bases, there was a span of 7 bases. The germline gives CDR1 SGHDT, CDR2 YYEEEE. CDR3 length equals 14 residues. CDR3: CASSLGRINSPLHF. The CDR3 DNA is TGTGCCAGCAGCTTGGGACGGATTAATTCACCCCTCCACTTT.

Relative to its sample, this clone is medium-sized (0.01 to 0.1%). The rearrangement joins TRBV4-1 to TRBJ2-1, with D unresolved. Trimming pared 4 bases from V and 4 bases from J, leaving 5 bases between. CDR1 is MGHRA, CDR2 YSYEKL, per germline. The CDR3 contains 12 residues. CDR3 sequence (DNA): TGCGCCAGCAGCCTAGGTTACAATGAGCAGTTCTTC. As protein: CASSLGYNEQFF.

The CDR3 region is CASSLLGLVPYEQYF. CDR3 in DNA: TGCGCCAGCAGCTTGTTGGGACTAGTCCCCTACGAGCAGTACTTC. V usage is TRBV5-1 and J usage is TRBJ2-7; 8 bases agree with TRBD2. V was pared by 1 base and J by 2 bases, with 5 bases of the junction left unmatched. Germline-derived CDR1 and CDR2 are SGHRS and YFSETQ. The CDR3 sequence is 15 residues long.